This T cell receptor (beta chain) was recovered during a study of sequential checkpoint blockade in melanoma. The wider study: Maintenance nivolumab came after either treatment sequence. Over 20 patients had matched tumor biopsies before treatment and at week 13 after nivolumab or ipilimumab alone.

This clone was seen just once. Produced via immunoSEQ multiplex PCR; TCRdb's table is partial and in-frame only. This table has 10,000 to 15,000 clones, 21% appearing once. The germline CDR1 and CDR2 sequences are LNHDA and SQIVND (reference sequence). The V and J ends lost 3 bases and 7 bases respectively, with 10 bases between them. CDR3 size: 13 residues. Treatment denoted: randomized to nivolumab then ipilimumab (arm A) or the reverse (arm B). The sequences come from tumor tissue (inferred from file names), collected from a patient given nivolumab and ipilimumab in sequence. The chain is built from TRBV19 and TRBJ2-1, with D possibly matching TRBD1 (6 bases). The sequence was obtained from a human donor with melanoma. CDR3 nucleotide sequence: TGTGCCAGTAGTATGCAGGGGTCTAATGAGCAGTTCTTC. It encodes CASSMQGSNEQFF.